These 8 T cell receptor beta chains were sequenced from one sample in a study of T cells in women clearing cervical HPV infection. Assay: immunoSEQ multiplex PCR; the TCRdb copy retains only in-frame clones and omits some. This listing includes 30,000 or so clones. The source material was blood buffy coat. Receptor source: a woman between 18 and 69 years old with a cervical HPV16 infection that either progressed to CIN3+ or cleared (not recorded which).

A word on this clone: Read data end 3 residues before the CDR3 end; the end is taken from the germline J gene. The chain has TRBV7-2 and TRBJ2-3; D is uncertain. The CDR3 is made up of 14 amino acids. V gave up 0 bases and J gave up 3 bases, with 7 bases separating them. Germline CDR1 SGHTA, CDR2 FQGNSA. CDR3 amino acids: CASSLALVTDTQYF. The sequenced CDR3 bases are TGTGCCAGCAGCTTAGCGCTAGTGACAGATACG.

As concerns this clone: Sequencing ends 3 residues short of the CDR3 end; the germline J gene provides the rest. The chain recombines TRBV10-3 with TRBJ1-1; 8 nucleotides agree with TRBD1. Per germline, CDR1 ENHRY and CDR2 SYGVKD. V lost 3 bases and J lost 4; bases outside the gene matches: 4. This CDR3 comprises 14 residues. CDR3 DNA, as far as it was read: TGTGCCATCAGTGATCCAGGGGGCCTCACTGAA. It encodes CAISDPGGLTE. The CDR3 as a whole reads CAISDPGGLTEAFF.

As regards this clone: The CDR3 extends 3 residues past the end of the read, so its final part is completed from the germline J gene. The V and J genes are TRBV30 and TRBJ2-2; either TRBD1 or TRBD2 may fit D (5 bases each). From germline, CDR1 is GTSNPN and CDR2 SVGIG (reference sequence). This CDR3 is built from 17 residues. CDR3 loop: CAWSAMSGSSYNSPLFF. The DNA read from the CDR3 is TGTGCCTGGAGTGCTATGTCAGGGAGCTCCTATAATTCACCG.

CDR3 bases read: TGCAGCGTTGAACCGCGACAGGGGATTGACTATGGC. Translation gives CSVEPRQGIDYG. The whole CDR3 sequence reads CSVEPRQGIDYGYTF. This chain joins TRBV29-1 and TRBJ1-2; 8 bases are shared with TRBD1. The sequence runs out 3 residues before the end of the CDR3; the remainder is reconstructed from the germline J gene. With V trimmed by 2 bases and J by 3 bases, 8 bases remained unmatched. The length of the CDR3 is 15 residues. The germline gives CDR1 SQVTM, CDR2 ANQGSEA.

Remarks on this clone: The missing CDR3 end, 3 residues past where the read stops, is filled in from the germline J gene. The V gene is TRBV12-3 or TRBV12-4, the J gene TRBJ2-5; D gene ambiguous. V was cut by 1 base and J by 2 bases, with 5 bases left in between. This CDR3 region has 13 residues. The CDR3 bases that were read are TGTGCCAGCAGTTTAGAACAGCAAGAGACC. This sequence encodes CASSLEQQET. From start to end, the CDR3 is CASSLEQQETQYF.

Note on this clone: The read stops 3 residues short of the end of the CDR3; the missing end is completed from the germline J gene. The chain couples TRBV30 to TRBJ2-1, with 10 positions matching TRBD2. This CDR3 has 13 amino acids. V shed 4 bases, J shed 6 bases, and the junction held 3 bases outside the gene matches. Germline CDR1 GTSNPN, CDR2 SVGIG (reference sequence). The covered CDR3 bases are TGTGCCTGGACCGGGACTAGCGCCAATGAG. Protein product: CAWTGTSANE. The full CDR3 reads CAWTGTSANEQFF. Variable domain in full (rest from reference TRBV30 and TRBJ2-1): SQTIHQWPATLVQPVGSPLSLECTVEGTSNPNLYWYRQAAGRGLQLLFYSVGIGQISSEVPQNLSASRPQDRQFILSSKKLLLSDSGFYLCAWTGTSANEQFFGPGTRLTVL.

In the case of this clone: At one end the junction does not follow the germline gene, possibly because of a read error. The read ends 3 residues before the CDR3 terminus; that terminus is restored from the germline J gene. Distinct nucleotide sequences in the sample also encode this CDR3. V and J are TRBV5-4 and TRBJ1-3; 12 nucleotides match TRBD1. The CDR3 loop spans 15 amino acids. Germline-derived CDR1 and CDR2 are SGHNT and YYREEE (reference sequence). CDR3 DNA, as far as it was read: TGTGCCAGCAGTTGGGACAGGGGGCCTGGAAACACT. Its protein product is CASSWDRGPGNT. The CDR3, in full, reads CASSWDRGPGNTIYF.

The sequenced CDR3 bases are TGTGCCAGCAGCTTGGACGGGACAGCTCTAAACATT. Encoded protein: CASSLDGTALNI. The CDR3 reads in full as CASSLDGTALNIQYF. The chain employs TRBV5-4 and TRBJ2-4; 7 nucleotides align to TRBD1. The read gets to within 3 residues of the CDR3 end, and the germline J gene fills in the rest. This CDR3 has 15 residues. J lost 6 bases, V lost 0 bases, and 6 bases had no gene match. Germline V gives CDR1 SGHNT, CDR2 YYREEE (reference sequence).